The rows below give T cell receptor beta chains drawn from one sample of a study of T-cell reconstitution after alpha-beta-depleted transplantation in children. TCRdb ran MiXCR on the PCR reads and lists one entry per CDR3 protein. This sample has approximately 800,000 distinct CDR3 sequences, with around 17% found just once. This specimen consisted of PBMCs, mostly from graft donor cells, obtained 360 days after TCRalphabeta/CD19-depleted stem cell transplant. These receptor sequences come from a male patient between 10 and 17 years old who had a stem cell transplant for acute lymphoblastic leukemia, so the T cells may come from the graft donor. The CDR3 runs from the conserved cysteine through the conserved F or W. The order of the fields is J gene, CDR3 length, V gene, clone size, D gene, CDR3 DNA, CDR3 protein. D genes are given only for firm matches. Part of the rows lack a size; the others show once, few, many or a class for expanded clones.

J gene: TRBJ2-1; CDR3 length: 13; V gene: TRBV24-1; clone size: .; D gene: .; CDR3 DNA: TGTGCCACCAGTGATTTGCTCTTCAGCGAGCAGTTCTTC; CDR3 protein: CATSDLLFSEQFF
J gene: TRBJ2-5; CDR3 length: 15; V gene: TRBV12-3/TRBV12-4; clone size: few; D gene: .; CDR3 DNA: TGTGCCAGCAGTCAGTACGGGCCCCTTCAAGAGACCCAGTACTTC; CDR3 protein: CASSQYGPLQETQYF
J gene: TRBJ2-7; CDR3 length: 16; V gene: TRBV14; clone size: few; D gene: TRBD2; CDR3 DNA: TGTGCCAGCAGCCAAGCCGGGACTAGCGGGAGGTACGAGCAGTACTTC; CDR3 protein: CASSQAGTSGRYEQYF
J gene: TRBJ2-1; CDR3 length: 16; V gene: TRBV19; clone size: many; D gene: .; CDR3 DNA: TGTGCCAGTAGTGCCCGGGACCGACGGCGGGACAATGAGCAGTTCTTC; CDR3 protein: CASSARDRRRDNEQFF
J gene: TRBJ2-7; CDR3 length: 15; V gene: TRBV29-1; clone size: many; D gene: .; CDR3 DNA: TGCAGCGTTGAAGATCAGCATCGCGGGGAGTACGAGCAGTACTTC; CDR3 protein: CSVEDQHRGEYEQYF
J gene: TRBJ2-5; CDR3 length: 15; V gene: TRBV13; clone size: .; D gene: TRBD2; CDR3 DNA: TGTGCCAGCAGCTCCCTTAGCGGGGTCCAAGAGACCCAGTACTTC; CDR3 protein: CASSSLSGVQETQYF
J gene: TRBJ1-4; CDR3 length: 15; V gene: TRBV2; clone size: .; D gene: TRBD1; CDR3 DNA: TGTGCCAGCAGTGTTTTTTCGACAGGGGGTGAAAAACTGTTTTTT; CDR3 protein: CASSVFSTGGEKLFF
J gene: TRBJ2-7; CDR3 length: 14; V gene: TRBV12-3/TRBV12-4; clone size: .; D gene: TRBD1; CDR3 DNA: TGTGCCAGCAGTGGACAGGGGAGCTCCTACGAGCAGTACTTC; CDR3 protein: CASSGQGSSYEQYF
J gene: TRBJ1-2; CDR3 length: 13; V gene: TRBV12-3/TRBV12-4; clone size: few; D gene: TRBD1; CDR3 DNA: TGTGCCAGCAGTCAGGACAGGTTTGGAGGCTACACCTTC; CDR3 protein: CASSQDRFGGYTF
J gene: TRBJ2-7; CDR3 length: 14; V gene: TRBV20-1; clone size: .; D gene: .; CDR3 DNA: TGCAGTGCTAGGCTGATTGCGGCTTTCGGCGAGCAGTACTTC; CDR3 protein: CSARLIAAFGEQYF
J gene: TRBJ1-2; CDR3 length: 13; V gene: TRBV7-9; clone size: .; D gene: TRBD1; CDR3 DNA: TGTGCAACCCGGGACAGGGCTAACTATGGCTACACCTTC; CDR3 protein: CATRDRANYGYTF
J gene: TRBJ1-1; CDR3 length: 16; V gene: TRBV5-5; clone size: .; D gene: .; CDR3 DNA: TGTGCCAGCAGCTTGGTATTTAGGAGGGGGAACACTGAAGCTTTCTTT; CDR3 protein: CASSLVFRRGNTEAFF
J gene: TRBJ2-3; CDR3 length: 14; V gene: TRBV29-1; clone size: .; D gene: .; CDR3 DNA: TGCAGCGTTGAGCGGGGAGGCCCCACCTATACGCAGTATTTT; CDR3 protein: CSVERGGPTYTQYF
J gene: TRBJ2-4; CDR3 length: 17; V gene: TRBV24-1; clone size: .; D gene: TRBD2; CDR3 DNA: TGTGCCACCAGTGATGGACTAGCGGGAGCAGCTCGAGACATTCAGTACTTC; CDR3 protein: CATSDGLAGAARDIQYF
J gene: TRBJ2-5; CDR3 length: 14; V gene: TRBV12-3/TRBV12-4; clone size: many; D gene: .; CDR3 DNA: TGTGCCAGCAGTCGGAGGGGGAGTATAGAGACCCAGTACTTC; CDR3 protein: CASSRRGSIETQYF
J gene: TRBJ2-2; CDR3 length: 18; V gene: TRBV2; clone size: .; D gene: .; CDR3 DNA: TGTGCCAGCAGTGAAGCGCTTTTGGTCAGAAAGAACACCGGGGAGCTGTTTTTT; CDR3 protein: CASSEALLVRKNTGELFF
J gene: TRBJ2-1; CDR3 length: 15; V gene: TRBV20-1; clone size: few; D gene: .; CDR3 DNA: TGCAGTGTAATTACCGGGCACGGGTCCTACAATGAGCAGTTCTTC; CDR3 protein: CSVITGHGSYNEQFF
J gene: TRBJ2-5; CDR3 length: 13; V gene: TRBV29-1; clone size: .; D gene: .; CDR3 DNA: TGCAGCGTTGAAGATGGCAGGGAAGAGACCCAGTACTTC; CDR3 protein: CSVEDGREETQYF
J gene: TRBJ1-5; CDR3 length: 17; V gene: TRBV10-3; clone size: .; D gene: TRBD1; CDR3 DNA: TGTGCCATCAGTGATGGGCAGGGGGGGGAGAGAAATCAGCCCCAGCATTTT; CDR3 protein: CAISDGQGGERNQPQHF
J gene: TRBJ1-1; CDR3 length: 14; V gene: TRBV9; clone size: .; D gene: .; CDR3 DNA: TGTGCCAGCACACAGGGCCGTCTGAACACTGAAGCTTTCTTT; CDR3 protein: CASTQGRLNTEAFF
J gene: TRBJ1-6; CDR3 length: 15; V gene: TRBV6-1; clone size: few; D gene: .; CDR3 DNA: TGTGCCAGCAGCCGGAGGACTGTTTATAATTCACCCCTCCACTTT; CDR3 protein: CASSRRTVYNSPLHF
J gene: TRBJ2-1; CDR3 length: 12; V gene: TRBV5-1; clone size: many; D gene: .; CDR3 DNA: TGCGCCAGCTTCTCTTGGGGTAATGAGCAGTTCTTC; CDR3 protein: CASFSWGNEQFF